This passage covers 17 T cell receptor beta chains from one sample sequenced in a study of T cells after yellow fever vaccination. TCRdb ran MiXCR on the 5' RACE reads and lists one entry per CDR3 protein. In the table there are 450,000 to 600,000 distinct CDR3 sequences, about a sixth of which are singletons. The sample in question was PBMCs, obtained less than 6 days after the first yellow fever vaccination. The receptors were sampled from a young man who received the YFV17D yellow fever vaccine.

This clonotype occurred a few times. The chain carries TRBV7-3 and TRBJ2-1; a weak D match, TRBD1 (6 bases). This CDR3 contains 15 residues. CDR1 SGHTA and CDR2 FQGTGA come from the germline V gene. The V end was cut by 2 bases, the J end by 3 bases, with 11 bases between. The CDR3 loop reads CASSLGDTDYNEQFF. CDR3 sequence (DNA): TGTGCCAGCAGCTTAGGGGACACCGACTACAATGAGCAGTTCTTC.

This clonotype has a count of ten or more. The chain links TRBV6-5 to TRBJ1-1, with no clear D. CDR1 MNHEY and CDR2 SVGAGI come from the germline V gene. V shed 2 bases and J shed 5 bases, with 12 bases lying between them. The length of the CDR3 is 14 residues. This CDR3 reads CASSYAQMGTEAFF. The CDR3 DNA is TGTGCCAGCAGTTACGCGCAGATGGGGACTGAAGCTTTCTTT.

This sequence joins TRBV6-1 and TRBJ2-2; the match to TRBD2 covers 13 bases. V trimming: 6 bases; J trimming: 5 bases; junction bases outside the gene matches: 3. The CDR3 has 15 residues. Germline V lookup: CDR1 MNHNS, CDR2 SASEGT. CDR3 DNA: TGTGCCAGCAGCGGACTAGCGGGGGAGACCGGGGAGCTGTTTTTT. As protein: CASSGLAGETGELFF.

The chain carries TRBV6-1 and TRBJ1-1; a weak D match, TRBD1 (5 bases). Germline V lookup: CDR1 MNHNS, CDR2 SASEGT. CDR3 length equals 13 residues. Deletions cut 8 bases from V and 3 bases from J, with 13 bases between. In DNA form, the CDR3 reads TGTGCCAGCCGCGGGGGGGGTTACACTGAAGCTTTCTTT. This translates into CASRGGGYTEAFF.

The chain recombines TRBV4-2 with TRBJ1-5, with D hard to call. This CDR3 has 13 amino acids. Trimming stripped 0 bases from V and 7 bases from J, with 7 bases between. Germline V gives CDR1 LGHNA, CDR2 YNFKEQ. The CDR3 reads CASSQDKGQPQHF. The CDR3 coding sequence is TGTGCCAGCAGCCAAGATAAAGGACAGCCCCAGCATTTT.

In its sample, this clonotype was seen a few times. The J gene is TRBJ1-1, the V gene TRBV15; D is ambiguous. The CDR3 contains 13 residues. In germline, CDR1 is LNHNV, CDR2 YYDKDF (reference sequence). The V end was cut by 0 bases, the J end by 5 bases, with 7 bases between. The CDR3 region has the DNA TGTGCCACCAGCAGAGAGGAGGGAACTGAAGCTTTCTTT. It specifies CATSREEGTEAFF.

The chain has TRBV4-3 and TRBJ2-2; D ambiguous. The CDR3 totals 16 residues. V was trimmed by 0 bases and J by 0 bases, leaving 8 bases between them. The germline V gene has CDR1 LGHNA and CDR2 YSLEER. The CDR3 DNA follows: TGCGCCAGCAGCCAAGATTGGGCGGCGAACACCGGGGAGCTGTTTTTT. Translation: CASSQDWAANTGELFF.

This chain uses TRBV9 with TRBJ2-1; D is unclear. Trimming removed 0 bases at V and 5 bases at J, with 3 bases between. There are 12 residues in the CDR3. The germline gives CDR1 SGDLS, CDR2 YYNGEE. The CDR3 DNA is TGTGCCAGCAGCGTAGGTCACAATGAGCAGTTCTTC. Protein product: CASSVGHNEQFF.

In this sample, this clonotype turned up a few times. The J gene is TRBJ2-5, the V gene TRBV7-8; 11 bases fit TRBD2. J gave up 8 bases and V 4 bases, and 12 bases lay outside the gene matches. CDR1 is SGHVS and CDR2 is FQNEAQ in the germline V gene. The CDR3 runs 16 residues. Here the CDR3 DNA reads TGTGCCAGCAGCTACCCGGGACTAGCGGTTAAGAGAACCCAGTACTTC. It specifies CASSYPGLAVKRTQYF. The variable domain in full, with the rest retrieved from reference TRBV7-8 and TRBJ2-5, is GAGVSQSPRYKVAKRGQDVALRCDPISGHVSLFWYQQALGQGPEFLTYFQNEAQLDKSGLPSDRFFAERPEGSVSTLKIQRTQQEDSAVYLCASSYPGLAVKRTQYFGPGTRLLVL.

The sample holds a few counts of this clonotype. CDR3 protein: CSARRQGVRNQPQHF. As DNA, the CDR3 is TGCAGTGCCAGAAGACAGGGGGTACGCAATCAGCCCCAGCATTTT. V gene TRBV20-1 combines with J gene TRBJ1-5; 9 nucleotides match TRBD1. This CDR3 is 15 amino acids long. The V gene end was trimmed by 6 bases and the J gene end by 2 bases; junction bases not matched to a gene: 8. Germline V CDR1 and CDR2: DFQATT, SNEGSKA (reference sequence).

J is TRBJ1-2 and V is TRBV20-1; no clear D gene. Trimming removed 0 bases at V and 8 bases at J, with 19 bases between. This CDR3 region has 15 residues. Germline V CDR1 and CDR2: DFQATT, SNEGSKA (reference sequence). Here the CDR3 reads CSARDESIWLRGYTF. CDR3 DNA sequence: TGCAGTGCTAGAGATGAGAGCATATGGCTACGGGGCTACACCTTC.

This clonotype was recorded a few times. The DNA of the CDR3 is TGTGCCAGCAGTTTGTTCGGAAAGACCTATGGCTACACCTTC. This codes for CASSLFGKTYGYTF. The chain employs TRBV12-3 or TRBV12-4 and TRBJ1-2; D gene ambiguous. V was clipped by 3 bases and J by 4 bases, with 12 bases between them. This CDR3 contains 14 residues.

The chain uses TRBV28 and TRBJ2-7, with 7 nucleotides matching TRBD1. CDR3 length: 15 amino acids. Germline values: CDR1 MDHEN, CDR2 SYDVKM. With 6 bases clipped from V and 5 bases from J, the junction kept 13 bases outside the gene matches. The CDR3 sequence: CASSRTRQGGNEQYF. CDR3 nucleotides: TGTGCCAGCAGCCGGACCCGACAGGGCGGTAACGAGCAGTACTTC.

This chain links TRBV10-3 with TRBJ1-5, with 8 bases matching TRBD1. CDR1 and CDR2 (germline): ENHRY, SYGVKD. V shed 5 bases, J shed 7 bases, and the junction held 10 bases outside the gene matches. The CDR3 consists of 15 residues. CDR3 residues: CAISKDRVGEQPQHF. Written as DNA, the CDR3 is TGTGCCATCAGTAAGGACAGGGTCGGAGAACAGCCCCAGCATTTT.

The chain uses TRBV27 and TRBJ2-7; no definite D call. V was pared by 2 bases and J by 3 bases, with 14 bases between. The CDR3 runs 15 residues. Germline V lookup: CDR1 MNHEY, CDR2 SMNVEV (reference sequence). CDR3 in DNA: TGTGCCAGCAGTTTACGTCCGGTCCCAGGCTACGAGCAGTACTTC. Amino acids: CASSLRPVPGYEQYF.

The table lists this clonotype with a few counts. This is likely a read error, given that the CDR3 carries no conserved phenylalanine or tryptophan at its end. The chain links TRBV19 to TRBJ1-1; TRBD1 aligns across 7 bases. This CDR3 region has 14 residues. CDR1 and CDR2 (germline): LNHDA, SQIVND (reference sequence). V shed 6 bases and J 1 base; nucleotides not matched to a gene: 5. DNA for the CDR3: TGTGCCAGTAGGTCACAGGGGAGGAACACTGAAGCTTTCCTT. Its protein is CASRSQGRNTEAFL.

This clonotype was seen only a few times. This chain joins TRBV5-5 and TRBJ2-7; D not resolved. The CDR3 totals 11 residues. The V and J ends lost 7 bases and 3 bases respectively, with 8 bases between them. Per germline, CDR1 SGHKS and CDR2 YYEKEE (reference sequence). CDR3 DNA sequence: TGTGCCAGCGGAGATTTCTACGAGCAGTACGTC. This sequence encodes CASGDFYEQYV.